Below, 13 T cell receptor beta chains from the same sample are listed, as sequenced in a study of blood T cells in healthy people across ages. Alongside a J-beta primer mix, a sample-barcoded 5' primer served in a second PCR lasting about 7 to 11 cycles. TCRdb analysed the 5' RACE reads with MiXCR anew, one entry per CDR3 protein. Among around 1.5 million distinct CDR3 sequences listed, roughly 60% were seen once. The specimen sequenced was blood. The source of these receptors is a man aged 18-30 years in good health.

J is TRBJ2-4 and V is TRBV28; 7 bases line up with TRBD1. V shed 6 bases, J shed 13 bases, and the junction held 18 bases outside the gene matches. This CDR3 spans 15 amino acids. CDR1 MDHEN and CDR2 SYDVKM come from the germline V gene. The CDR3: CASSLTGYKYKKQYF. CDR3 in DNA: TGTGCCAGCAGCTTGACAGGGTACAAGTATAAAAAGCAGTACTTC.

The V and J genes are TRBV7-9 and TRBJ2-1, with D hard to call. CDR3 length: 12 residues. Trimming pared 5 bases from V and 9 bases from J, leaving 11 bases between. CDR1 is SEHNR, CDR2 FQNEAQ, per germline (reference sequence). CDR3 in DNA: TGTGCCAGCAGCCTGTTTGGGGTTGAGCAGTTCTTC. This translates into CASSLFGVEQFF.

The J gene is TRBJ2-7, the V gene TRBV6-5; a possible D gene is TRBD2 (6 bases). Germline CDR1 is MNHEY and CDR2 is SVGAGI. The germline V and J ends were trimmed by 6 bases and 0 bases, with 12 bases remaining between them. There are 14 residues in the CDR3. The CDR3: CASRGLLDSYEQYF. The CDR3 nucleotides read TGTGCCAGCAGGGGACTGTTAGACTCCTACGAGCAGTACTTC.

This clonotype is a singleton in its sample. The chain recombines TRBV29-1 with TRBJ2-4, with D possibly matching TRBD2 (6 bases). The DNA end is more similar to TRBJ2-7, so the J call may be wrong. CDR3 size: 14 residues. Looked up from germline, CDR1 is SQVTM and CDR2 is ANQGSEA. The CDR3, as DNA: TGCAGCGCGAAGGGGAGGCTAAACTCCTACGAGCAGTACTTC. Protein sequence: CSAKGRLNSYEQYF.

The chain combines TRBV12-3 or TRBV12-4 with TRBJ2-1; D is possibly TRBD2 (7 bases). The CDR3 sequence is 15 residues long. V lost 3 bases and J 8 bases, leaving 17 bases between the germline ends. CDR3 in DNA: TGTGCCAGCAGTTTTGGAAGGGGGGGCCGCGATGAGCAGTTCTTC. Protein sequence: CASSFGRGGRDEQFF.

The V gene is TRBV7-2, the J gene TRBJ1-1, with D uncertain. Trimming took off 1 base at V and 1 base at J, with 10 bases between the two ends. The germline V gene has CDR1 SGHTA and CDR2 FQGNSA. The CDR3 extends over 15 amino acids. The CDR3 sequence is CASSLGEGGNTEAFF. For the CDR3, the DNA is TGTGCCAGCAGCTTAGGTGAGGGAGGGAACACTGAAGCTTTCTTT.

CDR3 protein: CASRTAGARVGNSPLHF. The CDR3 DNA sequence: TGTGCCAGCAGAACCGCGGGGGCGCGCGTCGGAAATTCACCCCTCCACTTT. V is TRBV11-2 and J is TRBJ1-6; a possible D gene is TRBD1 (6 bases). The germline CDR1 and CDR2 sequences are SGHAT and FQNNGV. The V end was cut by 6 bases, the J end by 7 bases, with 22 bases between. The CDR3 is 17 amino acids.

V is TRBV29-1 and J is TRBJ1-5; TRBD1 matches at 8 bases. The V and J ends lost 2 bases and 4 bases, in that order; junction bases with no gene match: 1. CDR1 is SQVTM, CDR2 ANQGSEA, per germline. This CDR3 has 13 residues. CDR3: CSVEQGANQPQHF. CDR3 DNA sequence: TGCAGCGTTGAACAGGGGGCAAATCAGCCCCAGCATTTT.

The chain carries TRBV10-3 and TRBJ2-3; D perhaps matches TRBD2 (5 bases). V lost 6 bases to trimming and J lost 7 bases, with 11 bases between them. Germline V gives CDR1 ENHRY, CDR2 SYGVKD. The CDR3 is made up of 12 amino acids. This chain's CDR3 is CAISPEGNTQYF. CDR3 DNA sequence: TGTGCCATCAGCCCAGAGGGAAATACGCAGTATTTT.

To note about this clonotype: A read error may account for a junction end that differs from germline. The chain is built from TRBV11-1 and TRBJ1-2, with D tentatively TRBD1 (6 bases). CDR3 length: 21 amino acids. The germline V gene encodes CDR1 SGHAT and CDR2 FQDESV (reference sequence). This CDR3 is CASSLGGSDYWVPQGIYGYTF. As DNA, the CDR3 is TGTGCCAGCAGTTTAGGGGGTTCGGACTACTGGGTGCCCCAGGGGATCTATGGCTACACCTTC.

The V and J genes are TRBV4-3 and TRBJ1-4; perhaps TRBD1 as D (6 bases). The germline V gene encodes CDR1 LGHNA and CDR2 YSLEER. V lost 1 base to trimming and J lost 3 bases, with 12 bases between them. The CDR3 runs 16 residues. As DNA, the CDR3 is TGCGCCAGCAGCCAAGTGGGGGGGCGAGCTAATGAAAAACTGTTTTTT. The encoded protein is CASSQVGGRANEKLFF.

This clonotype was seen a few times. V gene TRBV27 combines with J gene TRBJ1-5; perhaps TRBD1 as D (5 bases). Germline V CDR1 and CDR2: MNHEY, SMNVEV (reference sequence). The CDR3 spans 15 residues. V lost 3 bases and J 0 bases, leaving 9 bases between the germline ends. The CDR3: CASSLRGYSNQPQHF. DNA for the CDR3: TGTGCCAGCAGTTTGCGGGGGTATAGCAATCAGCCCCAGCATTTT.

V usage is TRBV15 and J usage is TRBJ2-7, with TRBD1 matching over 9 bases. Germline assignment: CDR1 LNHNV and CDR2 YYDKDF (reference sequence). V was clipped by 5 bases and J by 6 bases; unmatched bases: 11. The CDR3 spans 15 residues. DNA of the CDR3: TGTGCCACCAGCTTCTCGGGACAGGGATCCGCCGAGCAGTACTTC. The encoded protein is CATSFSGQGSAEQYF.